This T cell receptor (beta chain) stems from a study of cytomegalovirus exposure and HLA in healthy donors. General study points: Through in vitro validation, three CMV-associated chains were shown to be specific for CMV antigens. In a later analysis, common viral pathogens appeared linked to several of the most significant clusters. A later analysis linked a missense variant in DCLRE1C to the trimming of TCR beta V and J genes.

The PCR ran on 60 Vbeta and 13 Jbeta primers. Assay used: immunoSEQ multiplex PCR; TCRdb lists only in-frame clones, some missing. The data contain around 160,000 clones, 77% of them singletons. The CDR3 has 16 amino acids. J lost 4 bases, V lost 2 bases, and 7 bases had no gene match. Germline CDR1 reads MNHEY; CDR2 reads SVGAGI. As to this clone: Its antigen is undetermined.

This chain joins TRBV6-5 and TRBJ2-2, with TRBD1 matching 7 bases. Sequences were obtained from PBMCs. This sequence originates from a woman in her thirties or forties in good health and CMV-seropositive. The CDR3 sequence: CASSYPTGAGTGELFF. The CDR3 nucleotides read TGTGCCAGCAGTTACCCAACAGGGGCTGGCACCGGGGAGCTGTTTTTT.